This T cell receptor (beta chain) was observed in a study of T-cell reconstitution after alpha-beta-depleted transplantation in children. For TCRbeta, the library was prepared with unique molecular identifiers. TCRdb analysed the PCR reads with MiXCR anew, one entry per CDR3 protein. Here the sample spans 350,000 to 450,000 distinct CDR3 sequences, about 14% being singletons. Regarding this clonotype: The CDR3 does not close with the conserved phenylalanine or tryptophan, likely indicating a read error.

The source is a human donor who donated a stem cell graft to a child with Fanconi anemia. The input for sequencing was PBMCs, taken from the stem cell graft.

CDR3 sequence reads: CAWSVTSGGRVRQYY. The DNA for the CDR3 is TGTGCCTGGAGTGTAACTAGCGGGGGCCGAGTGAGGCAGTATTAT. The chain joins TRBV30 to TRBJ2-3, with 11 bases that match TRBD2. The CDR3 sequence is 15 residues long. Germline CDR1 GTSNPN, CDR2 SVGIG (reference sequence). Trimming cost V 0 bases and J 11 bases; bases outside gene matches: 10.